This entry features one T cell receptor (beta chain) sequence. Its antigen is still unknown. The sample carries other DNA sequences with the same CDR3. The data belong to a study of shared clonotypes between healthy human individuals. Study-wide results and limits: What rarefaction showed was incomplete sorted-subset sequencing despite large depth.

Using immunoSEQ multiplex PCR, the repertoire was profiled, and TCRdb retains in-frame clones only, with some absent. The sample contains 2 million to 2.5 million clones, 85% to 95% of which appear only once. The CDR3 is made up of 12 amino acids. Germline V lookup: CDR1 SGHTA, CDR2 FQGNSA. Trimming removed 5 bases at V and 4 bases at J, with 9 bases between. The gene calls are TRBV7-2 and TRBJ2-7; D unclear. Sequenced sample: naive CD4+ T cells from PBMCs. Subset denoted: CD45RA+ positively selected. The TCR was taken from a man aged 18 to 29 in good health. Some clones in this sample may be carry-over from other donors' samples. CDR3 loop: CASSPDTYEQYF. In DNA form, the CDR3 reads TGTGCCAGCAGCCCCGACACTTACGAGCAGTACTTC.